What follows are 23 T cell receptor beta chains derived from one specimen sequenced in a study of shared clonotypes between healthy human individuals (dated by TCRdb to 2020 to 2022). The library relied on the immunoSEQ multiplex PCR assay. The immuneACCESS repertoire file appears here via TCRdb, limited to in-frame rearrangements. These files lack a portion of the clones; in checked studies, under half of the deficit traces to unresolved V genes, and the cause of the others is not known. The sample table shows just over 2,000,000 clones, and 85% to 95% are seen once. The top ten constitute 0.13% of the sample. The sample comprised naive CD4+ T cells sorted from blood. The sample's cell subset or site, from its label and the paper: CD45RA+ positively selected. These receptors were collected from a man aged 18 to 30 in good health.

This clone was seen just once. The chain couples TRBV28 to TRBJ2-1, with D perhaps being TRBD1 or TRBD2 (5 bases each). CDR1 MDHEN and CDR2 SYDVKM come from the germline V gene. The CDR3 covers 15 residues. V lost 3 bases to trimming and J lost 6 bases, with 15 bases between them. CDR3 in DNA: TGTGCCAGCAGTTTCCCAAGTTTCGGGACCAATGAGCAGTTCTTC. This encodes CASSFPSFGTNEQFF.

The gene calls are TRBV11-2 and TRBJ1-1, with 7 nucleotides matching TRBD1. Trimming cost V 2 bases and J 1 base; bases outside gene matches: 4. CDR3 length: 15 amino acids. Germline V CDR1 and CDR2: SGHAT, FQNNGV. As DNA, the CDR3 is TGTGCCAGCAGCTTAAGGGGGCGCACGAACACTGAAGCTTTCTTT. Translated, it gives CASSLRGRTNTEAFF.

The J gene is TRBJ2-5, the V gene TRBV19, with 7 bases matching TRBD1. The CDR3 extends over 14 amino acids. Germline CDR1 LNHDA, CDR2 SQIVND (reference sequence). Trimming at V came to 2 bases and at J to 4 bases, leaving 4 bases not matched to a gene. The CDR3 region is CASSITQGRETQYF. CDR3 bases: TGTGCCAGTAGTATAACACAGGGGAGAGAGACCCAGTACTTC.

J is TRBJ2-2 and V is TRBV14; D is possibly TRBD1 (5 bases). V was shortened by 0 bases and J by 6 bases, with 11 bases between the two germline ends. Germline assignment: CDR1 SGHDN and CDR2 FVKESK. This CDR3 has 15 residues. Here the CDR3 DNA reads TGTGCCAGCAGCCAAGATATCGCAGGGTCCGGGGAGCTGTTTTTT. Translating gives CASSQDIAGSGELFF.

The CDR3 sequence: CASSRDTGRGSPLHF. CDR3 DNA sequence: TGTGCCAGCAGCCGGGACACCGGACGCGGTTCACCCCTCCACTTT. V and J are TRBV28 and TRBJ1-6; the D gene is possibly TRBD1 (6 bases). The CDR3 loop spans 15 amino acids. Trimming stripped 6 bases from V and 9 bases from J, with 18 bases between. The germline V gene encodes CDR1 MDHEN and CDR2 SYDVKM.

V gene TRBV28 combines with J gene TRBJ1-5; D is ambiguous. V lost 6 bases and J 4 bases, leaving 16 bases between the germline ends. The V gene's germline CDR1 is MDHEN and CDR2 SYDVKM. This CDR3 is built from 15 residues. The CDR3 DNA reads TGTGCCAGCAGCTTGGGGTCGATAGGGAATCAGCCCCAGCATTTT. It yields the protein CASSLGSIGNQPQHF.

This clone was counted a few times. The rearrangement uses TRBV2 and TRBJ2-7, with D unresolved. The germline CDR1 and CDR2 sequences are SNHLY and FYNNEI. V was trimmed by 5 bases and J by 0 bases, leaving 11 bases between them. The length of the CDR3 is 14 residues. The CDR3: CASSRAPSSYEQYF. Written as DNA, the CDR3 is TGTGCCAGCAGTAGGGCGCCTAGCTCCTACGAGCAGTACTTC.

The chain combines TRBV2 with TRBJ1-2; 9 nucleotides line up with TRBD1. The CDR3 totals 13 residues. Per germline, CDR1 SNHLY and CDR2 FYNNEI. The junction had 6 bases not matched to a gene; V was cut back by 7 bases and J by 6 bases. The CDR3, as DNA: TGTGCCAGCATTATCGACAGGGGGGATGGCTACACCTTC. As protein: CASIIDRGDGYTF. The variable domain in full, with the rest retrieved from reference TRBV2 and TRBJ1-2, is EPEVTQTPSHQVTQMGQEVILRCVPISNHLYFYWYRQILGQKVEFLVSFYNNEISEKSEIFDDQFSVERPDGSNFTLKIRSTKLEDSAMYFCASIIDRGDGYTFGSGTRLTVV.

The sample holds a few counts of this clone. CDR3: CASSQDLGKGTDTQYF. In DNA, the CDR3 is TGCGCCAGCAGCCAAGATCTGGGAAAGGGCACAGATACGCAGTATTTT. The V call is TRBV4-3, the J call TRBJ2-3, with D unresolved. Germline CDR1 LGHNA, CDR2 YSLEER. Trimming pared 0 bases from V and 1 base from J, leaving 11 bases between. The CDR3 contains 16 residues.

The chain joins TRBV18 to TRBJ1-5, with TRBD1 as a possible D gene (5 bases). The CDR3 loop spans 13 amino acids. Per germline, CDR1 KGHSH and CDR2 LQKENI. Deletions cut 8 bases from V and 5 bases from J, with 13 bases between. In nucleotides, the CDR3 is TGTGCCAGCACCCAGGGAAGGGATCAGCCCCAGCATTTT. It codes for CASTQGRDQPQHF.

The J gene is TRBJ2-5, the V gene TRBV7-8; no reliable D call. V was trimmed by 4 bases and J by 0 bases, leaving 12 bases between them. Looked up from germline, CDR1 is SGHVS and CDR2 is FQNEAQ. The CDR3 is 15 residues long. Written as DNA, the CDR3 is TGTGCCAGCAGCTCCGGGCTGACTTACCAAGAGACCCAGTACTTC. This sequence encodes CASSSGLTYQETQYF.

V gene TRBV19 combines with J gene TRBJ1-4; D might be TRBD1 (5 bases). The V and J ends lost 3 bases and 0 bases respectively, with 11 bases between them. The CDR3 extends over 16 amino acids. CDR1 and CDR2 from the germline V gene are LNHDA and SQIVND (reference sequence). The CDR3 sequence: CASSMGLSATNEKLFF. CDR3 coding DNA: TGTGCCAGTAGTATGGGGCTGTCGGCAACTAATGAAAAACTGTTTTTT.

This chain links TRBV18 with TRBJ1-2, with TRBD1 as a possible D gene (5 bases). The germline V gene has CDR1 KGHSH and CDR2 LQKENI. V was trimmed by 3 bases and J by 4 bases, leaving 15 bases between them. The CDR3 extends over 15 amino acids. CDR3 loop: CASSPLRDALYGYTF. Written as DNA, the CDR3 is TGTGCCAGCTCACCTTTGAGGGACGCTCTCTATGGCTACACCTTC.

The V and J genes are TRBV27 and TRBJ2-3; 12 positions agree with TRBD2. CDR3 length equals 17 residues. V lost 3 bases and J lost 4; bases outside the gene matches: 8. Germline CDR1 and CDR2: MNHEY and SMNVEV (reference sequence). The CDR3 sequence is CASSFVSSGGAADTQYF. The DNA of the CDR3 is TGTGCCAGCAGTTTTGTTTCTAGCGGGGGGGCGGCAGATACGCAGTATTTT.

The CDR3 sequence: CASSPLPGYGYTF. The DNA for the CDR3 is TGTGCCAGCTCACCACTACCGGGGTACGGCTACACCTTC. The gene calls are TRBV18 and TRBJ1-2; D remains unclear. Deletions cut 1 base from V and 8 bases from J, with 11 bases between. Germline CDR1 is KGHSH and CDR2 is LQKENI. CDR3 length: 13 amino acids.

The DNA of the CDR3 is TGTGCCATCAGTGATGGAACGTCGGGCAATCAGCCCCAGCATTTT. Its protein product is CAISDGTSGNQPQHF. The V and J genes are TRBV10-3 and TRBJ1-5; D not certain. The CDR3 contains 15 residues. Germline-derived CDR1 and CDR2 are ENHRY and SYGVKD. The V gene lost 3 bases and the J gene lost 2 bases, with 11 bases spanning the gap.

The CDR3 DNA reads TGCGCCAGCAGCCCTCCAGGAGCGGGGGGGGCAGATACGCAGTATTTT. As protein: CASSPPGAGGADTQYF. The chain combines TRBV5-1 with TRBJ2-3; 10 nucleotides align to TRBD2. The V gene's germline CDR1 is SGHRS and CDR2 YFSETQ. V lost 4 bases and J lost 4; bases outside the gene matches: 9. The CDR3 spans 16 residues.

This CDR3 reads CASSYGSGANSPLHF. CDR3 DNA: TGTGCCAGCAGTTACGGCAGCGGGGCCAATTCACCCCTCCACTTT. This chain uses TRBV6-6 with TRBJ1-6; possibly TRBD1 for D (5 bases). Trimming left V 2 bases short and J 7 bases short, with 12 bases between. The CDR3 spans 15 residues. Germline CDR1 MNHNY, CDR2 SVGAGI (reference sequence).

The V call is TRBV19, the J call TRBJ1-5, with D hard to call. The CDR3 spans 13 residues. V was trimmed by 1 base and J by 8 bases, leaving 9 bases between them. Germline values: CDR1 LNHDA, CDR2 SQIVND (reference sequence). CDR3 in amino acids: CASSIGALEPQHF. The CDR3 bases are TGTGCCAGTAGTATAGGGGCCCTTGAGCCCCAGCATTTT.

The CDR3 nucleotides read TGTGCCAGTAGTGGGCGGGAGGGCCCCGGGGAGCTGTTTTTT. Translating gives CASSGREGPGELFF. The chain employs TRBV19 and TRBJ2-2, with 9 bases fitting TRBD2. The ends lost 5 bases at V and 6 bases at J; junction bases unmatched: 4. There are 14 residues in the CDR3. Germline values: CDR1 LNHDA, CDR2 SQIVND (reference sequence).

The CDR3 here is CATSRDLGRTNYGYTF. The CDR3 DNA reads TGTGCCACCAGCAGAGATCTTGGGCGTACTAACTATGGCTACACCTTC. The V gene is TRBV15, the J gene TRBJ1-2; no definite D call. Trimming removed 0 bases at V and 0 bases at J, with 11 bases between. The CDR3 is 16 residues long. Germline V gene data show CDR1 as LNHNV and CDR2 as YYDKDF (reference sequence).

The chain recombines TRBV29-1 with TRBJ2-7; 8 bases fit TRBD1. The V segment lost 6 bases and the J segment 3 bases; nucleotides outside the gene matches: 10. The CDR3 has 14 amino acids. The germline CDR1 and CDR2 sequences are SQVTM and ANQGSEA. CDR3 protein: CSVGIGTGGYEQYF. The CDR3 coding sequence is TGCAGCGTCGGTATTGGGACAGGAGGCTACGAGCAGTACTTC.

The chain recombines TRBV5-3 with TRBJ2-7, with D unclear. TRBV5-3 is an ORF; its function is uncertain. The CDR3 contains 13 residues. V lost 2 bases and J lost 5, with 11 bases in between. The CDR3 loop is CARSFFLPHEQYF. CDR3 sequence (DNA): TGTGCCAGAAGCTTCTTCCTCCCCCACGAGCAGTACTTC.